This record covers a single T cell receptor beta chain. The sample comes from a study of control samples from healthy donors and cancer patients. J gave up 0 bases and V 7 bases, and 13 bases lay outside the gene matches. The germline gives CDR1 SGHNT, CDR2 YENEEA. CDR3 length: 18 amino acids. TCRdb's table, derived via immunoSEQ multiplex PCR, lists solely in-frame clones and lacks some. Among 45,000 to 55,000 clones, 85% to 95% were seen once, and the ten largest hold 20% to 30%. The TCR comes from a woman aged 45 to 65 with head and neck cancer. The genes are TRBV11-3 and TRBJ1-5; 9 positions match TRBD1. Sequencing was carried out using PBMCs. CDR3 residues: CASTSRDREITSNQPQHF. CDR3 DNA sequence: TGTGCCAGCACCTCCAGGGACAGGGAAATTACTAGCAATCAGCCCCAGCATTTT.